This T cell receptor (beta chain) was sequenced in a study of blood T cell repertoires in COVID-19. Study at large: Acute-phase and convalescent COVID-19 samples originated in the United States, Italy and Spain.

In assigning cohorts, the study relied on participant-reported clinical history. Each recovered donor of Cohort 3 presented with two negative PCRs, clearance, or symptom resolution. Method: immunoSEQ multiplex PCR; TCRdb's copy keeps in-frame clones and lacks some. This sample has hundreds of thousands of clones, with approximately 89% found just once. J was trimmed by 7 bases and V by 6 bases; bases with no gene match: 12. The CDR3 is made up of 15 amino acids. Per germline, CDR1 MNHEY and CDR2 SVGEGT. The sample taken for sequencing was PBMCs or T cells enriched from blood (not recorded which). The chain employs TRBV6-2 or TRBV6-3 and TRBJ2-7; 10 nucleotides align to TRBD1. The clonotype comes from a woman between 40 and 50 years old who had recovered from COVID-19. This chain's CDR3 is CASSPPGQGFREQYF. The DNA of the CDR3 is TGTGCCAGCAGCCCACCGGGACAGGGGTTTAGGGAGCAGTACTTC.